The 7 T cell receptor beta chains below were found in one sample sequenced in a study of T cell repertoires in aging, cancer and after chemotherapy. The template was genomic DNA from peripheral blood, not RNA. Multiplex touch-down PCR with TRB-A/B primers amplified rearranged V-D-J TRB sequences. Each CDR3 protein is one row after TCRdb ran MiXCR on the multiplex PCR reads. Of 10,000 to 15,000 distinct CDR3 sequences listed, about 27% are singletons. The sample consisted of blood. All receptors come from a human donor with a blood cancer.

The chain links TRBV6-5 to TRBJ1-2; D call uncertain. V was clipped by 9 bases and J by 2 bases, with 22 bases between them. This CDR3 region has 16 residues. Germline CDR1 is MNHEY and CDR2 is SVGAGI. CDR3 coding DNA: TGTGCCAGTCATACGAGAGTTTGGAAAGAAAACTATGGCTACACCTTC. Its translation: CASHTRVWKENYGYTF.

In its sample, this clonotype ranks as medium-sized. The J gene is TRBJ2-1, the V gene TRBV13, with D perhaps TRBD2 (6 bases). Germline V gene lookup returns CDR1 PRHDT and CDR2 FYEKMQ (reference sequence). V lost 5 bases, J lost 1 base, and 12 bases lay in between. The CDR3 totals 15 residues. The CDR3 reads CASSTGDSSYNEQFF. CDR3 nucleotide sequence: TGTGCCAGCAGCACGGGGGACTCGTCCTACAATGAGCAGTTCTTC.

The chain combines TRBV13 with TRBJ1-3; D gene ambiguous. The CDR3 length is 12 residues. Germline loops: CDR1 PRHDT, CDR2 FYEKMQ (reference sequence). The V end was cut by 6 bases, the J end by 2 bases, with 5 bases between. The CDR3 loop is CASRLAGNTIYF. The CDR3 DNA sequence: TGTGCCAGCAGGCTCGCTGGAAACACCATATATTTT.

The chain employs TRBV24-1 and TRBJ2-7; possibly TRBD1 or TRBD2 for D (5 bases each). V was trimmed by 3 bases and J by 6 bases, leaving 14 bases between them. Germline CDR1 and CDR2: KGHDR and SFDVKD. This CDR3 is built from 14 residues. CDR3 nucleotide sequence: TGTGCCACCAGTGATGGGACGGCCTTGGGCGAGCAGTACTTC. Translated, it gives CATSDGTALGEQYF.

Worth noting for this clonotype: A much more abundant neighbour one base away suggests this may be a read error. The rearrangement uses TRBV27 and TRBJ2-2; D is undetermined. CDR3 length: 15 residues. Germline V gene data show CDR1 as MNHEY and CDR2 as SMNVEV (reference sequence). The CDR3 loop is CASSLWTLSTRELFF. The CDR3 DNA reads as TGTGCCAGCAGTCTATGGACCCTATCCACCAGGGAGCTGTTTTTT.

The rearrangement uses TRBV6-2 or TRBV6-3 and TRBJ2-5, with D perhaps matching TRBD1 (6 bases). V dropped 5 bases and J dropped 2 bases, with 12 bases sitting between them. The CDR3 totals 14 residues. Germline V gene data show CDR1 as MNHEY and CDR2 as SVGEGT. CDR3 protein: CASSDWTEQETQYF. For the CDR3, the DNA is TGTGCCAGCAGTGACTGGACAGAGCAAGAGACCCAGTACTTC.

This clonotype has a single count. A read error may be the cause here, since a much bigger clone is one base away. Likely a read error: the CDR3 ends without its conserved phenylalanine or tryptophan. The chain couples TRBV6-5 to TRBJ1-2; the D gene could be TRBD1 or TRBD2 (6 bases each). The J call is doubtful: the DNA matches TRBJ2-7 better. This CDR3 is 13 amino acids long. Germline V gene lookup returns CDR1 MNHEY and CDR2 SVGAGI. In DNA form, the CDR3 reads TGTGCCAGCAGTTACCTGGTGGGGGGCAAGCAGTACGTC. This codes for CASSYLVGGKQYV.